This T cell receptor beta chain came from a study of cytomegalovirus exposure and HLA in healthy donors. This clone was detected a few times. Within the sample, other DNA sequences also encode this same CDR3. This CDR3 is built from 13 residues. The germline V and J ends were trimmed by 0 bases and 7 bases, with 8 bases remaining between them. The V gene's germline CDR1 is SGHRS and CDR2 YFSETQ. Assay used: immunoSEQ multiplex PCR; TCRdb lists only in-frame clones, some missing. The sample includes 200,000 to 250,000 clones, around nine tenths seen only once; the top ten take about 2%. This TCR was recovered from a woman aged 18-29 years in good health and CMV-seropositive. V usage is TRBV5-1 and J usage is TRBJ1-5; tentatively, D is TRBD1 (6 bases). The source material was PBMCs. DNA of the CDR3: TGCGCCAGCAGCTTGGCAGGGGACCAGCCCCAGCATTTT. Amino acid sequence: CASSLAGDQPQHF.